Listed here are 13 T cell receptor beta chains from one sample, sequenced in a study of regulatory T cells in long-lasting Graves disease. Time point here: newly diagnosed GD, antithyroid drugs for less than 3 months. Following extraction of RNA from PBMCs, that RNA was used to make the TCR library. Both iRepertoire HTBI primers and Arm-PCR of CDR3 regions were used to build the TCR beta libraries. TCRdb re-called the multiplex PCR reads with MiXCR, one entry per CDR3 protein. Here the sample spans about half a million distinct CDR3 sequences, about 12% being singletons. These same records also appear under a second study, on T cells in Graves' hyperthyroidism and ophthalmopathy.

The sample here was peripheral blood mononuclear cells (PBMCs), taken at new diagnosis, from a patient treated with antithyroid drugs. These receptors all come from a woman under 40 with Graves disease.

This chain connects TRBV24-1 to TRBJ2-2; 14 bases fit TRBD2. The ends lost 4 bases at V and 0 bases at J; junction bases unmatched: 9. Germline V CDR1 and CDR2: KGHDR, SFDVKD. The CDR3 runs to 20 residues. The CDR3 reads CATSDSGTSGRGANTGELFF. The CDR3 DNA is TGTGCCACCAGTGACTCCGGGACTAGCGGGAGAGGCGCGAACACCGGGGAGCTGTTTTTT.

The table lists this clonotype with a few counts. The rearrangement uses TRBV14 and TRBJ2-1; 9 nucleotides agree with TRBD2. Trimming took 2 bases from V and 4 from J; bases not matched to a gene: 9. Germline CDR1 is SGHDN and CDR2 is FVKESK. This CDR3 has 17 residues. CDR3 DNA sequence: TGTGCCAGCAGCCAAAGGTCCATAGCGGGGGCATACAATGAGCAGTTCTTC. Translated, it gives CASSQRSIAGAYNEQFF.

Ten or more counts support this clonotype. This chain connects TRBV7-6 to TRBJ2-1, with D tentatively TRBD1 or TRBD2 (5 bases each). The germline CDR1 and CDR2 sequences are SGHVS and FNYEAQ. V lost 1 base and J lost 8, with 12 bases in between. This CDR3 is built from 14 residues. CDR3 amino acids: CASSLVGGVYEQFF. The CDR3 DNA reads as TGTGCCAGCAGCTTAGTTGGGGGAGTCTATGAGCAGTTCTTC.

V usage is TRBV20-1 and J usage is TRBJ1-4; D is unresolved. The CDR3 has 14 residues. CDR1 DFQATT and CDR2 SNEGSKA come from the germline V gene (reference sequence). V lost 2 bases and J 7 bases, leaving 14 bases between the germline ends. The CDR3 region has the DNA TGCAGTGCTAGACTAGCGAGTCGTGGTGAAAAACTGTTTTTT. It translates to CSARLASRGEKLFF.

This clonotype has a count of ten or more. The rearrangement links TRBV28 to TRBJ1-2; TRBD1 agrees at 7 bases. Germline CDR1 is MDHEN and CDR2 is SYDVKM. This CDR3 has 20 residues. V dropped 2 bases and J dropped 3; count of bases not matched to a gene: 21. The chain's CDR3 is CASSLPSSSRDRVSYYGYTF. CDR3 sequence (DNA): TGTGCCAGCAGTTTACCCTCCTCCAGCCGAGACAGGGTTTCCTACTATGGCTACACCTTC.

Details on this clonotype: Being one base from a much bigger clone, this may be a read error. J is TRBJ1-2 and V is TRBV7-2, with D possibly matching TRBD1 (5 bases). The germline CDR1 and CDR2 sequences are SGHTA and FQGNSA. The CDR3 spans 14 residues. The CDR3 DNA is TGTGCCGGCAGCTCAACCCCGATCACAGGTGGCTACACCTTC. Translation: CAGSSTPITGGYTF.

This clonotype was seen a handful of times. The rearrangement joins TRBV20-1 to TRBJ2-7; 7 bases align to TRBD2. The junction had 7 bases not matched to a gene; V was cut back by 0 bases and J by 5 bases. The germline V gene encodes CDR1 DFQATT and CDR2 SNEGSKA (reference sequence). This CDR3 spans 14 amino acids. The DNA for the CDR3 is TGCAGTGCTAGAGATGGGGCGGGAGCCCACGAGCAGTACTTC. The encoded protein is CSARDGAGAHEQYF.

Many counts were recorded for this clonotype. The chain couples TRBV13 to TRBJ2-7; D possibly corresponds to TRBD2 (6 bases). V was pared by 5 bases and J by 0 bases, with 11 bases between. Germline V gene data show CDR1 as PRHDT and CDR2 as FYEKMQ (reference sequence). This CDR3 spans 14 amino acids. CDR3 residues: CASSLSTSSYEQYF. CDR3 bases: TGTGCCAGCAGCCTATCGACTAGCTCCTACGAGCAGTACTTC. The full variable domain, with the rest looked up from reference TRBV13 and TRBJ2-7, is AAGVIQSPRHLIKEKRETATLKCYPIPRHDTVYWYQQGPGQDPQFLISFYEKMQSDKGSIPDRFSAQQFSDYHSELNMSSLELGDSALYFCASSLSTSSYEQYFGPGTRLTVT.

On this clonotype itself: A far larger clone is off by one base, so a read error is likely. The rearrangement uses TRBV11-1 and TRBJ2-3; D may be TRBD2 (6 bases). The J call may be in error: the DNA end matches TRBJ2-7 better. Germline V lookup: CDR1 SGHAT, CDR2 FQDESV (reference sequence). The CDR3 length is 14 residues. In nucleotides, the CDR3 is TGTGCCAGCAGCTTCCGGGGGACCCCCCACGAGCAGTACTTC. It is translated as CASSFRGTPHEQYF.

This clonotype was picked up a small number of times. In DNA form, the CDR3 reads TGTGCCAGCAGTACGTTCCCAGGGGGCTACGAGCAGTACTTC. Translating it yields CASSTFPGGYEQYF. J is TRBJ2-7 and V is TRBV27; 7 bases agree with TRBD1. The trim removed 5 bases at V and 3 bases at J, leaving 7 bases unmatched. CDR1 MNHEY and CDR2 SMNVEV come from the germline V gene (reference sequence). CDR3 size: 14 residues.

This clonotype showed up many times. The chain recombines TRBV28 with TRBJ2-7; 7 bases are shared with TRBD1. The CDR3 contains 16 residues. The germline CDR1 and CDR2 sequences are MDHEN and SYDVKM. Trimming took 4 bases from V and 0 from J; bases not matched to a gene: 9. The CDR3 sequence: CASSSRRDSISYEQYF. In DNA, the CDR3 is TGTGCCAGCAGTTCCCGCCGGGACAGCATCTCCTACGAGCAGTACTTC. The complete variable domain, with remaining parts taken from reference TRBV28 and TRBJ2-7, reads DVKVTQSSRYLVKRTGEKVFLECVQDMDHENMFWYRQDPGLGLRLIYFSYDVKMKEKGDIPEGYSVSREKKERFSLILESASTNQTSMYLCASSSRRDSISYEQYFGPGTRLTVT.

This clonotype was counted only a few times. The chain is built from TRBV24-1 and TRBJ2-5; D is perhaps TRBD1 or TRBD2 (5 bases each). The CDR3 sequence is 15 residues long. Germline CDR1 reads KGHDR; CDR2 reads SFDVKD. V was pared by 2 bases and J by 5 bases, with 14 bases between. CDR3 DNA: TGTGCCACCAGTGATTCGGGACCATATCGGGAGACCCAGTACTTC. Its translation is CATSDSGPYRETQYF.

This clonotype was observed a handful of times. The rearrangement uses TRBV6-1 and TRBJ2-7, with 8 bases that match TRBD1. The germline V gene has CDR1 MNHNS and CDR2 SASEGT. V was clipped by 3 bases and J by 2 bases; unmatched bases: 9. This CDR3 is built from 16 residues. CDR3 region: CASSEDRGQVPYEQYF. CDR3 sequence (DNA): TGTGCCAGCAGTGAGGATAGGGGACAGGTGCCCTACGAGCAGTACTTC.